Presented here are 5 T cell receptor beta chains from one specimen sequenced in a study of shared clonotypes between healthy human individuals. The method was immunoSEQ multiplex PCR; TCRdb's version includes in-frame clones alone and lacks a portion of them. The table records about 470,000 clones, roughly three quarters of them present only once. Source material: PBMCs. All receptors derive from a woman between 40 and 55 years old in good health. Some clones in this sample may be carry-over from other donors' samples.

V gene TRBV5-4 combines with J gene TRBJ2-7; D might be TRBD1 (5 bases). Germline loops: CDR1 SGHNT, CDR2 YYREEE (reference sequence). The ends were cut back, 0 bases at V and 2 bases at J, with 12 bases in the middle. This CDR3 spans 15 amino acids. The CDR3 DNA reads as TGTGCCAGCAGCTTGGCCTCGACAGCCGCCTACGAGCAGTACTTC. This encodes CASSLASTAAYEQYF. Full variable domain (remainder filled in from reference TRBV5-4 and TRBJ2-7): ETGVTQSPTHLIKTRGQQVTLRCSSQSGHNTVSWYQQALGQGPQFIFQYYREEENGRGNFPPRFSGLQFPNYSSELNVNALELDDSALYLCASSLASTAAYEQYFGPGTRLTVT.

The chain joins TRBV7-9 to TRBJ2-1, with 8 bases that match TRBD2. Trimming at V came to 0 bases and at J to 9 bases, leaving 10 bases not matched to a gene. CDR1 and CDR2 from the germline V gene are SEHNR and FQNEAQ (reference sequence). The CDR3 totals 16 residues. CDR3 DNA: TGTGCCAGCAGCTTAGCCGGGACTAGTACCGGTATTGAGCAGTTCTTC. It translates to CASSLAGTSTGIEQFF.

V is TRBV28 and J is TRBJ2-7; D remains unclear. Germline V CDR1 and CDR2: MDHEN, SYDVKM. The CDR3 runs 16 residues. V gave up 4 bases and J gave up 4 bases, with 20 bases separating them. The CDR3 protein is CASSWVRFPIRYEQYF. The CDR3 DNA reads TGTGCCAGCAGTTGGGTTCGGTTCCCGATCAGATACGAGCAGTACTTC.

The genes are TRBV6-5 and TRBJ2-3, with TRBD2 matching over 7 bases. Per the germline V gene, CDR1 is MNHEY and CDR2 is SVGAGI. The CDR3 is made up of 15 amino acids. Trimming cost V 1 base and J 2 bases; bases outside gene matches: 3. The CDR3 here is CASSYYGDYTDTQYF. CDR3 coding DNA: TGTGCCAGCAGTTACTATGGGGACTACACAGATACGCAGTATTTT.

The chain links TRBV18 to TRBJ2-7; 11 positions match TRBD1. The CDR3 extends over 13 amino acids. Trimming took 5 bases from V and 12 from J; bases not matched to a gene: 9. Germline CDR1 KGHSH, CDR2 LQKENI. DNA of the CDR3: TGTGCCAGCTCATCCGGGACAGGGGGTCATCTGTACTTC. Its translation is CASSSGTGGHLYF.